Listed here are 18 T cell receptor beta chains from one sample, sequenced in a study of radiation and T cells in renal cell carcinoma (dated by TCRdb to 2020 to 2021). According to the study, the label for this sample's time point signals: blood 4 weeks post-SBRT, at nephrectomy. Read against the paper, the sample's treatment or condition label means: 15 Gy SBRT to primary tumor, nephrectomy 4 weeks later. The receptor library was made with the immunoSEQ multiplex PCR assay. This is the immuneACCESS table as TCRdb keeps it, with only in-frame sequences that have V and J called. A part of the clones is gone; compared with another copy, unresolved V genes explain less than half, and the rest is unexplained. Within this sample are some 150,000 clones, with 86% of them counted one time only. The ten largest account for 15% to 20% of the sample. Sequences were derived from blood, sampled from a patient whose treatment included radiotherapy and nephrectomy. These receptors were taken from a woman aged 45-59 years with renal cell carcinoma.

The rearrangement joins TRBV6-5 to TRBJ2-1; D is possibly TRBD1 or TRBD2 (8 bases each). CDR3 length equals 15 residues. Deletions cut 5 bases from V and 4 bases from J, with 15 bases between. Germline lookup yields CDR1 MNHEY and CDR2 SVGAGI. The CDR3 bases are TGTGCCAGCAGTCGGACAGGGACTAGGTACAATGAGCAGTTCTTC. This gives the protein CASSRTGTRYNEQFF.

CDR3 amino acids: CASSLAAGASYNEQFF. In DNA, the CDR3 is TGTGCCAGCAGCTTGGCCGCGGGGGCCTCCTACAATGAGCAGTTCTTC. The V call is TRBV5-4, the J call TRBJ2-1; weak D call: TRBD2 (7 bases). The CDR3 is 16 amino acids. V lost 0 bases to trimming and J lost 0 bases, with 10 bases between them. Per the germline V gene, CDR1 is SGHNT and CDR2 is YYREEE (reference sequence).

The J gene is TRBJ2-1, the V gene TRBV7-9, with a weak D call TRBD2 (6 bases). The CDR3 runs to 15 residues. Germline V gene sequence: CDR1 SEHNR, CDR2 FQNEAQ (reference sequence). The V end lost 0 bases, the J end lost 8 bases, and 14 bases lay between the germline ends. The chain's CDR3 is CASSLAGTPQHEQFF. The CDR3 nucleotides read TGTGCCAGCAGCTTAGCTGGGACTCCGCAACATGAGCAGTTCTTC.

The chain joins TRBV5-8 to TRBJ2-7; D tentatively reads TRBD1 or TRBD2 (6 bases each). This CDR3 comprises 15 residues. In germline, CDR1 is SGHTS, CDR2 YDEGEE. V was pared by 2 bases and J by 0 bases, with 12 bases between. CDR3 nucleotide sequence: TGTGCCAGCAGCTTTTTGCGGGACACCTCCTACGAGCAGTACTTC. This encodes CASSFLRDTSYEQYF.

This clone was observed a handful of times. This chain uses TRBV5-1 with TRBJ2-1, with 9 bases aligning to TRBD2. The junction had 11 bases not matched to a gene; V was cut back by 5 bases and J by 5 bases. The CDR3 covers 16 residues. Germline V CDR1 and CDR2: SGHRS, YFSETQ. The CDR3 here is CASSSTGLAGNNEQFF. DNA for the CDR3: TGCGCCAGCAGTTCCACGGGGCTAGCGGGGAACAATGAGCAGTTCTTC. The whole variable domain, filled in from reference TRBV5-1 and TRBJ2-1, reads KAGVTQTPRYLIKTRGQQVTLSCSPISGHRSVSWYQQTPGQGLQFLFEYFSETQRNKGNFPGRFSGRQFSNSRSEMNVSTLELGDSALYLCASSSTGLAGNNEQFFGPGTRLTVL.

The V gene is TRBV5-1, the J gene TRBJ2-7; 7 nucleotides match TRBD1. The CDR3 has 12 residues. Trimming removed 3 bases from V and 6 bases from J; junction bases left unmatched: 3. Germline lookup yields CDR1 SGHRS and CDR2 YFSETQ. As DNA, the CDR3 is TGCGCCAGCAGCTCACAGGGGCCCGAGCAGTACTTC. Translating it yields CASSSQGPEQYF.

The chain's CDR3 is CASSSLRVEVETQYF. CDR3 bases: TGTGCCAGCAGTTCCTTAAGAGTCGAGGTGGAGACCCAGTACTTC. The rearrangement links TRBV28 to TRBJ2-5; no clear D. With 4 bases removed from V and 5 bases from J, the gap between germline ends came to 17 bases. The CDR3 length is 15 residues. Germline loops: CDR1 MDHEN, CDR2 SYDVKM.

The rearrangement links TRBV4-3 to TRBJ2-2; 10 bases line up with TRBD2. In germline, CDR1 is LGHNA, CDR2 YSLEER. V lost 4 bases and J lost 2; bases outside the gene matches: 4. The CDR3 has 16 amino acids. CDR3 DNA: TGCGCCAGCAGCCGCGGACTAGCGGTTAACACCGGGGAGCTGTTTTTT. It yields the protein CASSRGLAVNTGELFF.

The rearrangement links TRBV13 to TRBJ1-2; 7 positions match TRBD1. Trimming removed 10 bases from V and 2 bases from J; junction bases left unmatched: 16. CDR1 and CDR2 from the germline V gene are PRHDT and FYEKMQ (reference sequence). CDR3 size: 16 residues. DNA of the CDR3: TGTGCCACCCTCCGCTTAGGGACAGAACTAAACTATGGCTACACCTTC. As protein: CATLRLGTELNYGYTF. Complete variable domain (other parts from reference TRBV13 and TRBJ1-2): AAGVIQSPRHLIKEKRETATLKCYPIPRHDTVYWYQQGPGQDPQFLISFYEKMQSDKGSIPDRFSAQQFSDYHSELNMSSLELGDSALYFCATLRLGTELNYGYTFGSGTRLTVV.

The chain is built from TRBV9 and TRBJ1-2; possible D gene TRBD1, 6 bases. V lost 4 bases to trimming and J lost 0 bases, with 13 bases between them. Germline V gene data show CDR1 as SGDLS and CDR2 as YYNGEE. The length of the CDR3 is 15 residues. CDR3 sequence: CASSLRTDANYGYTF. DNA for the CDR3: TGTGCCAGCAGCCTAAGGACAGATGCTAACTATGGCTACACCTTC. The full variable domain, completed using reference TRBV9 and TRBJ1-2, is DSGVTQTPKHLITATGQRVTLRCSPRSGDLSVYWYQQSLDQGLQFLIQYYNGEERAKGNILERFSAQQFPDLHSELNLSSLELGDSALYFCASSLRTDANYGYTFGSGTRLTVV.

CDR3 in amino acids: CASSYTQEGSEQYF. DNA of the CDR3: TGTGCCAGCAGTTACACCCAGGAAGGGAGCGAGCAGTACTTC. The chain has TRBV6-6 and TRBJ2-7, with D possibly being TRBD2 (5 bases). Germline V lookup: CDR1 MNHNY, CDR2 SVGAGI (reference sequence). The ends were cut back, 2 bases at V and 6 bases at J, with 14 bases in the middle. The CDR3 is 14 amino acids.

The rearrangement links TRBV7-3 to TRBJ2-3; D perhaps matches TRBD1 (6 bases). CDR3 length: 14 residues. The V end lost 6 bases, the J end lost 2 bases, and 12 bases lay between the germline ends. The germline V gene encodes CDR1 SGHTA and CDR2 FQGTGA. CDR3 sequence reads: CASSKQGVTDTQYF. CDR3 sequence (DNA): TGTGCCAGCAGTAAACAGGGTGTCACAGATACGCAGTATTTT.

The chain joins TRBV5-1 to TRBJ2-1, with no clear D. Between the trimmed V and J ends, which lost 4 bases and 1 base, there was a span of 12 bases. The CDR3 has 15 amino acids. The germline CDR1 and CDR2 sequences are SGHRS and YFSETQ. CDR3 sequence: CASSDGSGSYNEQFF. The CDR3 region has the DNA TGCGCCAGCAGCGATGGATCGGGTTCCTACAATGAGCAGTTCTTC.

This clone was seen a handful of times. This chain connects TRBV10-2 to TRBJ1-4; the D is unclear. The CDR3 length is 12 residues. V was cut by 6 bases and J by 4 bases, with 6 bases left in between. Germline CDR1 and CDR2: WSHSY and SAAADI. CDR3 residues: CASRQVNEKLFF. The CDR3 DNA sequence: TGCGCCAGCAGGCAGGTTAATGAAAAACTGTTTTTT.

This clone was seen a single time. The rearrangement joins TRBV5-4 to TRBJ2-1; 8 nucleotides agree with TRBD2. Trimming took 0 bases from V and 4 from J; bases not matched to a gene: 6. Germline loops: CDR1 SGHNT, CDR2 YYREEE (reference sequence). The CDR3 consists of 16 residues. The CDR3 DNA reads as TGTGCCAGCAGCTTGGTCGGGGGGGCATCATACAATGAGCAGTTCTTC. It encodes CASSLVGGASYNEQFF.

The J gene is TRBJ1-3, the V gene TRBV5-1; D possibly corresponds to TRBD1 (6 bases). Per the germline V gene, CDR1 is SGHRS and CDR2 is YFSETQ. The CDR3 is made up of 14 amino acids. The V end was cut by 0 bases, the J end by 3 bases, with 7 bases between. CDR3 in amino acids: CASSLEGDGNTIYF. The CDR3 DNA follows: TGCGCCAGCAGCTTGGAGGGGGATGGAAACACCATATATTTT.

The chain uses TRBV5-1 and TRBJ2-1, with 13 bases lining up with TRBD2. This CDR3 is built from 16 residues. In germline, CDR1 is SGHRS, CDR2 YFSETQ. V trimming: 4 bases; J trimming: 3 bases; junction bases outside the gene matches: 4. CDR3 loop: CASSAGLAGNYNEQFF. DNA of the CDR3: TGCGCCAGCAGCGCGGGACTAGCGGGAAACTACAATGAGCAGTTCTTC.

This chain uses TRBV5-1 with TRBJ1-6; D perhaps matches TRBD1 (5 bases). The germline CDR1 and CDR2 sequences are SGHRS and YFSETQ. There are 15 residues in the CDR3. The V gene lost 7 bases and the J gene lost 0 bases, with 11 bases spanning the gap. CDR3 DNA sequence: TGCGCCAGCTGCAGGGCGAGCTCCTATAATTCACCCCTCCACTTT. It codes for CASCRASSYNSPLHF.